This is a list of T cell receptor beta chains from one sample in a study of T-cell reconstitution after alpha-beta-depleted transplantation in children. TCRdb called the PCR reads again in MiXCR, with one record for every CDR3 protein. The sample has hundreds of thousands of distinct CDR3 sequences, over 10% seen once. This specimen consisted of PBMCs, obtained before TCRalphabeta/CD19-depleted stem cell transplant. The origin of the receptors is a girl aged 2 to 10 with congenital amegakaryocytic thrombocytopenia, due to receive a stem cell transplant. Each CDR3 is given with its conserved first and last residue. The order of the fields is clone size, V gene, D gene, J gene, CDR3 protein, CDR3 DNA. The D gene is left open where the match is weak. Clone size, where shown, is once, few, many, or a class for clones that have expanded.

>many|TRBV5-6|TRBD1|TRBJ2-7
CASSGGAGTGATYYEQYF
TGTGCCAGCAGCGGGGGTGCCGGGACAGGGGCGACATACTACGAGCAGTACTTC
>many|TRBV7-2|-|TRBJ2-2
CASSLTRGHSTGELFF
TGTGCCAGCAGCTTAACGCGCGGACACTCTACCGGGGAGCTGTTTTTT
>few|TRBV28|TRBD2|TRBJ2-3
CASSLTSGRTGTDTQYF
TGTGCCAGCAGCCTCACTAGCGGGAGGACGGGTACAGATACGCAGTATTTT
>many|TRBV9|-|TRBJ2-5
CASSVEANSLQETQYF
TGTGCCAGCAGCGTAGAGGCGAACAGTCTCCAAGAGACCCAGTACTTC
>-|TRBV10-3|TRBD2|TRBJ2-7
CAISDLAATYEQYF
TGTGCCATCAGTGATCTAGCGGCTACCTACGAGCAGTACTTC
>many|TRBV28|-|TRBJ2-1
CASSSLQGTYLKGSYNEQFF
TGTGCCAGCAGTTCCTTACAGGGAACGTACCTAAAAGGGTCCTACAATGAGCAGTTCTTC
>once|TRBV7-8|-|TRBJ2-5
CASSQNRVETQYF
TGTGCCAGCAGCCAGAACCGGGTGGAGACCCAGTACTTC
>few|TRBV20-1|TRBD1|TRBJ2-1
CSARFAGTAYNEQFF
TGCAGTGCTAGATTCGCCGGGACAGCCTACAATGAGCAGTTCTTC
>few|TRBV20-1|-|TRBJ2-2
CSVQRPNTGELFF
TGCAGTGTTCAGCGCCCGAACACCGGGGAGCTGTTTTTT
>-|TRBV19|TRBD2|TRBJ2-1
CASSRQGLVNNEQFF
TGTGCCAGTAGTCGCCAAGGACTAGTCAACAATGAGCAGTTCTTC
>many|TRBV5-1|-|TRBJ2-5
CASSLDGGVQETQYF
TGCGCCAGCAGCTTGGACGGTGGAGTACAAGAGACCCAGTACTTC
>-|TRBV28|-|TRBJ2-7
CASSLGRGGGYEQYF
TGTGCCAGCAGTTTAGGGCGGGGAGGCGGATACGAGCAGTACTTC
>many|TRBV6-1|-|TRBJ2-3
CASRSLGADTQYF
TGTGCCAGCAGGAGTCTGGGTGCAGATACGCAGTATTTT
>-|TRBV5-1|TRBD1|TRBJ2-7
CARPPNSQGLLTYEQYF
TGCGCCCGCCCCCCTAATTCACAGGGGCTTTTGACCTACGAGCAGTACTTC
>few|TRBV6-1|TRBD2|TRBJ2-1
CASGIAGVYNEQFF
TGTGCCAGCGGAATAGCGGGGGTCTACAATGAGCAGTTCTTC
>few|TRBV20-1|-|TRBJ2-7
CSARADTYEQYF
TGCAGTGCTAGAGCCGACACTTACGAGCAGTACTTC
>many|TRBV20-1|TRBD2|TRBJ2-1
CSARPPMGLAGFEQFF
TGCAGTGCTAGGCCACCTATGGGACTAGCGGGATTTGAGCAGTTCTTC
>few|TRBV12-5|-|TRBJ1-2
CASGLVEGYTF
TGTGCTAGTGGTTTGGTAGAAGGCTACACCTTC
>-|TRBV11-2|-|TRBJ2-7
CASSLGVGGHSYEQYF
TGTGCCAGCAGCTTAGGAGTCGGGGGGCACTCCTACGAGCAGTACTTC
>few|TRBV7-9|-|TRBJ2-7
CASRGRDLYEQYF
TGTGCCAGCAGGGGAAGAGACCTCTACGAGCAGTACTTC
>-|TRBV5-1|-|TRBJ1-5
CASSWGQGGQPQHF
TGCGCCAGCAGCTGGGGGCAGGGAGGTCAGCCCCAGCATTTT
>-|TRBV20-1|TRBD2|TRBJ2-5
CSADLAGGPGQETQYF
TGCAGTGCCGATCTAGCGGGAGGGCCAGGGCAAGAGACCCAGTACTTC
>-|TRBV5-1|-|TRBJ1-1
CASSSSRSQGAEAFF
TGCGCCAGCAGCTCGTCGCGCAGCCAAGGAGCTGAAGCTTTCTTT
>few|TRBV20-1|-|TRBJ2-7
CSASGTSSYEQYF
TGCAGTGCTAGCGGGACAAGCTCCTACGAGCAGTACTTC
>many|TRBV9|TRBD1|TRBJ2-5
CASSSDRARETQYF
TGTGCCAGCAGCTCGGACAGGGCAAGAGAGACCCAGTACTTC
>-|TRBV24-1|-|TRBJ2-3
CATSAIGGADTQYF
TGTGCCACCAGTGCGATTGGGGGAGCAGATACGCAGTATTTT
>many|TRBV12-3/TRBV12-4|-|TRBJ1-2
CASSFLTDYTF
TGTGCCAGCAGTTTCCTAACAGACTACACCTTC
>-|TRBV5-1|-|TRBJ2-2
CASGPVPGSNTGELFF
TGCGCCAGCGGGCCCGTCCCGGGGTCGAACACCGGGGAGCTGTTTTTT
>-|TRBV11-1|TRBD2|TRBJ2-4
CASSPPLSSGSSKNIQYF
TGTGCCAGCAGCCCACCCCTTTCGAGCGGGAGTTCCAAAAACATTCAGTACTTC
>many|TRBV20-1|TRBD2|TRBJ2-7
CSGTSGRSYEQYF
TGCAGTGGCACTAGCGGGAGATCCTACGAGCAGTACTTC
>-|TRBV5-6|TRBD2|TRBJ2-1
CASSAGGPFGEQFF
TGTGCCAGCAGCGCGGGAGGGCCCTTCGGGGAGCAGTTCTTC
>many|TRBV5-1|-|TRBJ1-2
CASSLEQGGLYGYTF
TGCGCCAGCAGCTTGGAACAGGGAGGCCTCTATGGCTACACCTTC
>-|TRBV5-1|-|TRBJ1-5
CASSLSGFNQPQHF
TGCGCCAGCAGCTTGTCGGGTTTCAATCAGCCCCAGCATTTT
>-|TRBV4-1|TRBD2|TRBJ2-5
CASSQDQLAGVETQYF
TGCGCCAGCAGCCAAGATCAACTAGCGGGAGTAGAGACCCAGTACTTC
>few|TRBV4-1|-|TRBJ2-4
CASKGTGAKNIQYF
TGCGCCAGCAAAGGAACCGGCGCCAAAAACATTCAGTACTTC
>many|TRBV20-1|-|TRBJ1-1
CSARGATEAFF
TGCAGTGCTAGAGGGGCCACTGAAGCTTTCTTT
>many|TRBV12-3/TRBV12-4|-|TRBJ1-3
CASSPHSGAGNTIYF
TGTGCCAGCAGTCCCCACTCAGGGGCGGGAAACACCATATATTTT
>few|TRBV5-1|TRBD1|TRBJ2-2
CASSLTGQGSGELFF
TGCGCCAGCAGCTTGACGGGACAGGGATCCGGGGAGCTGTTTTTT
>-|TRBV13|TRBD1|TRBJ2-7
CASSRTGTGYYEQYF
TGTGCCAGCAGTAGGACCGGGACAGGGTACTACGAGCAGTACTTC
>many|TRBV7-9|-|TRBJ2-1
CASAPGLDGEQFF
TGTGCCAGCGCCCCAGGTCTCGATGGTGAGCAGTTCTTC
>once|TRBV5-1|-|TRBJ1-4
CASSGGGTNEKLFF
TGCGCCAGCAGCGGAGGGGGAACTAATGAAAAACTGTTTTTT
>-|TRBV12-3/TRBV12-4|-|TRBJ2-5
CASSDRDTLIQETQYF
TGTGCCAGCAGCGATAGGGACACGTTGATCCAAGAGACCCAGTACTTC
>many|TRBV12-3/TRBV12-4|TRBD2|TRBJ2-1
CASSRGLVGSYNEQFF
TGTGCCAGCAGCCGCGGACTAGTTGGCTCCTACAATGAGCAGTTCTTC
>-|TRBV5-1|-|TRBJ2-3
CASSPGPDSTQYF
TGCGCCAGCAGTCCGGGGCCTGATAGTACGCAGTATTTT
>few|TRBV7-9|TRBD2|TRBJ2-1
CASSLQGLAGMNEQFF
TGTGCCAGCAGCTTACAGGGACTAGCGGGGATGAATGAGCAGTTCTTC
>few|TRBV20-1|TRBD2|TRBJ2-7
CSARDWGSGRADEQYF
TGCAGTGCTAGAGATTGGGGCAGCGGGAGGGCTGACGAGCAGTACTTC
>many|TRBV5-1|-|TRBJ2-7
CASSWEDLGSEQYF
TGCGCCAGCAGCTGGGAGGACCTCGGGAGCGAGCAGTACTTC
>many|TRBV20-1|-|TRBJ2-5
CSASSRGIRETQYF
TGCAGTGCTAGTTCCCGAGGAATCCGAGAGACCCAGTACTTC
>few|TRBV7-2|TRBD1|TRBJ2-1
CASSLGGQGRANEQFF
TGTGCCAGCAGCCTAGGTGGACAGGGAAGGGCCAATGAGCAGTTCTTC
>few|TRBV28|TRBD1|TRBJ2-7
CAISDRGWPYEQYF
TGTGCCATTTCAGACAGGGGGTGGCCCTACGAGCAGTACTTC
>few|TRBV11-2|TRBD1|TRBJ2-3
CASSLDPGTGQYF
TGTGCCAGCAGCTTAGATCCCGGGACAGGACAGTATTTT
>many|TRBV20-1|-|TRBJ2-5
CSARDNRGNHQETQYF
TGCAGTGCTAGAGATAATCGGGGGAACCACCAAGAGACCCAGTACTTC
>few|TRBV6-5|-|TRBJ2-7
CASSYVPGASYEQYF
TGTGCCAGCAGTTACGTCCCCGGGGCGAGCTACGAGCAGTACTTC
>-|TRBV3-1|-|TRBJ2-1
CATSQEYRGTREQFF
TGTGCCACCAGCCAAGAATACCGGGGGACACGAGAGCAGTTCTTC
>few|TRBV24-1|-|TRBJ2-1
CATSDQNNEQFF
TGTGCCACCAGTGATCAAAACAATGAGCAGTTCTTC
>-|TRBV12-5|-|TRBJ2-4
CASGLVGRQGRNIQYF
TGTGCTAGTGGTTTGGTAGGGCGGCAGGGAAGAAACATTCAGTACTTC
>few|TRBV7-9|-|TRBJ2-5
CASKLRPEETQYF
TGTGCCAGCAAGCTGCGACCCGAAGAGACCCAGTACTTC
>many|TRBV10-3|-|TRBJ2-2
CAISTVTGELFF
TGTGCCATCAGCACCGTGACCGGGGAGCTGTTTTTT
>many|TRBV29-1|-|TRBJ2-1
CSVVRVAYNEQFF
TGCAGCGTTGTCAGGGTGGCCTACAATGAGCAGTTCTTC
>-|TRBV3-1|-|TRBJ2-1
CASTQSEISGTYSYNEQFF
TGTGCCAGCACCCAAAGTGAAATATCCGGGACTTACTCCTACAATGAGCAGTTCTTC